A single sample is the source of the 17 T cell receptor beta chains below, sequenced in a study of shared clonotypes between healthy human individuals (TCRdb year 2020). Libraries came from the immunoSEQ multiplex PCR assay. Sourced from immuneACCESS, this table was stored by TCRdb with only in-frame sequences that have V and J called. A share of the clones is absent; for the studies checked, an unresolved V gene accounts for under half, and the remainder has no known explanation. The sample table holds over a million clones, of which 98% were seen once. Approximately 0.4% of the sample is held by the ten biggest clonotypes. Sample: naive CD4+ T cells sorted from blood. Sample cell subset or site, as interpreted from the label and publication: CD45RA+ positively selected. Receptor source: a man aged 30 to 45 in good health.

In its sample, this clone was seen once. The V and J genes are TRBV5-5 and TRBJ2-7; tentative D call: TRBD1 (6 bases). CDR1 and CDR2 from the germline V gene are SGHKS and YYEKEE (reference sequence). This CDR3 contains 15 residues. V gave up 0 bases and J gave up 3 bases, with 13 bases separating them. CDR3 sequence reads: CASSLVRARGYEQYF. The CDR3 bases are TGTGCCAGCAGCTTGGTTAGGGCCAGGGGCTACGAGCAGTACTTC. Complete variable domain (other parts from reference TRBV5-5 and TRBJ2-7): DAGVTQSPTHLIKTRGQQVTLRCSPISGHKSVSWYQQVLGQGPQFIFQYYEKEERGRGNFPDRFSARQFPNYSSELNVNALLLGDSALYLCASSLVRARGYEQYFGPGTRLTVT.

Only a few counts were recorded for this clone. The V gene is TRBV7-9, the J gene TRBJ2-3, with D possibly matching TRBD2 (5 bases). V lost 7 bases, J lost 3 bases, and 11 bases lay in between. This CDR3 has 13 amino acids. Germline V lookup: CDR1 SEHNR, CDR2 FQNEAQ (reference sequence). This chain's CDR3 is CASTTLATDTQYF. In DNA form, the CDR3 reads TGTGCCAGCACCACCCTAGCAACAGATACGCAGTATTTT.

This rearrangement joins TRBV5-1 to TRBJ2-1; D remains ambiguous. Germline V gene lookup returns CDR1 SGHRS and CDR2 YFSETQ. Trimming cost V 1 base and J 10 bases, with 27 bases left between them. The CDR3 has 18 amino acids. CDR3 in DNA: TGCGCCAGCAGCTTGACTATTTTCGGAAAAAGTCTGGTGCACGAGCAGTTCTTC. Translating it yields CASSLTIFGKSLVHEQFF.

The rearrangement uses TRBV28 and TRBJ1-3; D gene uncertain. Trimming took off 3 bases at V and 4 bases at J, with 7 bases between the two ends. CDR3 length: 13 amino acids. Per germline, CDR1 MDHEN and CDR2 SYDVKM. CDR3 coding DNA: TGTGCCAGCAGTTTCGTGGTCGGAAACACCATATATTTT. Its protein product is CASSFVVGNTIYF.

This sequence joins TRBV7-9 and TRBJ1-5, with D perhaps matching TRBD1 (5 bases). Germline CDR1 is SEHNR and CDR2 is FQNEAQ (reference sequence). The CDR3 runs to 17 residues. V was clipped by 4 bases and J by 4 bases, with 20 bases between them. As DNA, the CDR3 is TGTGCCAGCAGCTGGGGGGGTTTGGCTGGAGATAATCAGCCCCAGCATTTT. It is translated as CASSWGGLAGDNQPQHF.

V and J are TRBV11-2 and TRBJ2-7, with D tentatively TRBD2 (5 bases). Trimming stripped 5 bases from V and 9 bases from J, with 29 bases between. This CDR3 has 17 residues. Looked up from germline, CDR1 is SGHAT and CDR2 is FQNNGV. This CDR3 reads CASSPLGVRINPWGQYF. The CDR3 coding sequence is TGTGCCAGCAGCCCACTCGGGGTCAGAATAAATCCGTGGGGGCAGTACTTC.

This clone has a single count. V and J are TRBV11-3 and TRBJ2-2, with 9 bases fitting TRBD2. The CDR3 is 17 residues long. After removal of 3 bases from V and 3 bases from J, the junction contained 8 bases not matched to a gene. CDR1 is SGHNT, CDR2 YENEEA, per germline. CDR3 bases: TGTGCCAGCAGCTTTTTAGCGGGAGTCGGGGACACCGGGGAGCTGTTTTTT. Translation gives CASSFLAGVGDTGELFF. Complete variable domain (other parts from reference TRBV11-3 and TRBJ2-2): EAGVVQSPRYKIIEKKQPVAFWCNPISGHNTLYWYLQNLGQGPELLIRYENEEAVDDSQLPKDRFSAERLKGVDSTLKIQPAELGDSAVYLCASSFLAGVGDTGELFFGEGSRLTVL.

The rearrangement uses TRBV5-6 and TRBJ2-3; TRBD2 is a possible D gene (5 bases). V was trimmed by 3 bases and J by 2 bases, leaving 7 bases between them. The CDR3 totals 13 residues. Germline CDR1 SGHDT, CDR2 YYEEEE. The CDR3 here is CASSYGITDTQYF. The DNA for the CDR3 is TGTGCCAGCAGCTACGGGATCACAGATACGCAGTATTTT.

This sequence joins TRBV7-8 and TRBJ2-1; D is possibly TRBD1 (6 bases). Germline assignment: CDR1 SGHVS and CDR2 FQNEAQ. The CDR3 length is 13 residues. Trimming pared 3 bases from V and 5 bases from J, leaving 8 bases between. The chain's CDR3 is CASSFTGHNEQFF. The DNA of the CDR3 is TGTGCCAGCAGCTTCACAGGGCACAATGAGCAGTTCTTC.

The V call is TRBV28, the J call TRBJ2-1; no firm D call. V was shortened by 2 bases and J by 10 bases, with 18 bases between the two germline ends. The CDR3 contains 15 residues. Germline CDR1 MDHEN, CDR2 SYDVKM. The CDR3 coding sequence is TGTGCCAGCAGTTTAGGTTTCCCCCGCAGTCAGGAGCAGTTCTTC. Protein sequence: CASSLGFPRSQEQFF.

The V call is TRBV21-1, the J call TRBJ2-1; the D segment call TRBD2 is taken from the table without a DNA check. TRBV21-1 is labeled a pseudogene. This CDR3 region has 13 residues. The CDR3 region has the DNA TGTGCCAGCAGCAGCGTCTCTTACAATGAGCAGTTCTTC. The encoded protein is CASSSVSYNEQFF.

This sequence joins TRBV29-1 and TRBJ2-1; no firm D call. Germline assignment: CDR1 SQVTM and CDR2 ANQGSEA. The V end lost 2 bases, the J end lost 4 bases, and 9 bases lay between the germline ends. The CDR3 consists of 13 residues. This CDR3 is CSVEYTVYNEQFF. CDR3 nucleotides: TGCAGCGTTGAATATACGGTTTACAATGAGCAGTTCTTC.

The rearrangement links TRBV5-5 to TRBJ1-1; D perhaps matches TRBD1 (5 bases). CDR1 and CDR2 (germline): SGHKS, YYEKEE (reference sequence). The CDR3 spans 12 residues. With 4 bases removed from V and 11 bases from J, the gap between germline ends came to 15 bases. The CDR3: CASSPSSGRAFF. The DNA for the CDR3 is TGTGCCAGCAGCCCGTCCTCAGGGCGGGCTTTCTTT.

The chain recombines TRBV7-2 with TRBJ1-2; D is ambiguous. Between the trimmed V and J ends, which lost 1 base and 6 bases, there was a span of 3 bases. The CDR3 spans 11 residues. Germline loops: CDR1 SGHTA, CDR2 FQGNSA. In DNA form, the CDR3 reads TGTGCCAGCAGCTTAGATAATGGCTACACCTTC. This codes for CASSLDNGYTF.

The rearrangement joins TRBV10-1 to TRBJ2-7, with TRBD1 as a possible D gene (6 bases). This CDR3 comprises 15 residues. The V gene lost 0 bases and the J gene lost 3 bases, with 12 bases spanning the gap. Germline V gene lookup returns CDR1 WNHNN and CDR2 SYGVQD (reference sequence). CDR3 in DNA: TGCGCCAGCAGTGAGTCGATGGGACAATACTACGAGCAGTACTTC. Its translation: CASSESMGQYYEQYF.

J is TRBJ1-5 and V is TRBV9; D call uncertain. V gave up 2 bases and J gave up 7 bases, with 10 bases separating them. The CDR3 is made up of 13 amino acids. The germline V gene encodes CDR1 SGDLS and CDR2 YYNGEE. CDR3 DNA: TGTGCCAGCAGCGTTATCGACGGGCAGCCCCAGCATTTT. This translates into CASSVIDGQPQHF.

This chain connects TRBV5-6 to TRBJ1-2; TRBD1 aligns across 7 bases. The V and J ends lost 7 bases and 3 bases, in that order; junction bases with no gene match: 12. The germline V gene encodes CDR1 SGHDT and CDR2 YYEEEE. This CDR3 is built from 15 residues. The CDR3 nucleotides are TGTGCCAGCCTCCGGGGCGACAGGGTGGACTATGGCTACACCTTC. Translation gives CASLRGDRVDYGYTF.